The 6 T cell receptor beta chains given below trace back to one sample, sequenced in a study of cytomegalovirus exposure and HLA in healthy donors (dated by TCRdb to 2015 to 2018). The library was produced with the immunoSEQ multiplex PCR assay. For the multiplex PCR, a mixture combining 60 forward primers for TCR Vbeta segments and 13 reverse primers for TCR Jbeta segments was used. Sourced from immuneACCESS, this table was stored by TCRdb with only in-frame sequences that have V and J called. A share of the clones is absent; for the studies checked, an unresolved V gene accounts for under half, and the remainder has no known explanation. This sample comprises some 30,000 clones, 40% to 50% of them detected only once. The top ten clones comprise roughly 2.1% of the sample. Sequenced material: PBMCs. The source of these receptors is a woman in her forties or fifties in good health and CMV-seronegative.

This clone has just a few counts. This chain links TRBV6-1 with TRBJ2-2, with TRBD1 matching 7 bases. The CDR3 sequence is 15 residues long. Germline V gene lookup returns CDR1 MNHNS and CDR2 SASEGT. The ends lost 6 bases at V and 5 bases at J; junction bases unmatched: 9. The chain's CDR3 is CASRPPGQFTGELFF. CDR3 nucleotides: TGTGCCAGCAGGCCTCCGGGACAGTTTACCGGGGAGCTGTTTTTT.

The chain is built from TRBV18 and TRBJ2-1, with TRBD2 matching 10 bases. This CDR3 is 17 amino acids long. The V segment lost 1 base and the J segment 8 bases; nucleotides outside the gene matches: 11. The germline V gene encodes CDR1 KGHSH and CDR2 LQKENI. The CDR3 region has the DNA TGTGCCAGCTCACCACTGACGGGGGGACTAGCGAAGGATGAGCAGTTCTTC. Protein product: CASSPLTGGLAKDEQFF.

This chain joins TRBV19 and TRBJ2-5; 12 bases line up with TRBD1. Per germline, CDR1 LNHDA and CDR2 SQIVND (reference sequence). The CDR3 is made up of 15 amino acids. J lost 5 bases, V lost 3 bases, and 4 bases had no gene match. CDR3 nucleotide sequence: TGTGCCAGTAGTATGGGGACAGGGGGCGGGGAGACCCAGTACTTC. This translates into CASSMGTGGGETQYF.

J is TRBJ2-2 and V is TRBV19; TRBD1 matches at 8 bases. Germline-derived CDR1 and CDR2 are LNHDA and SQIVND (reference sequence). V was pared by 11 bases and J by 4 bases, with 12 bases of the junction left unmatched. CDR3 length: 15 amino acids. For the CDR3, the DNA is TGTGCCGCGGCAGGGGGCGCCTTGGGCACCGGGGAGCTGTTTTTT. Its protein is CAAAGGALGTGELFF.

This clone was seen a handful of times. The rearrangement links TRBV27 to TRBJ1-5; D is unresolved. Germline V gene lookup returns CDR1 MNHEY and CDR2 SMNVEV (reference sequence). Trimming shortened V by 6 bases and J by 3 bases, and 3 bases separated the two germline ends. There are 11 residues in the CDR3. CDR3 sequence (DNA): TGTGCCAGCAGATACAATCAGCCCCAGCATTTT. This sequence encodes CASRYNQPQHF.

The chain recombines TRBV7-9 with TRBJ2-5; the match to TRBD1 covers 9 bases. Germline V lookup: CDR1 SEHNR, CDR2 FQNEAQ (reference sequence). The CDR3 totals 14 residues. The V and J ends lost 6 bases and 7 bases, in that order; junction bases with no gene match: 9. The CDR3 region is CASSHNGGQGTQYF. The CDR3 region has the DNA TGTGCCAGCAGTCATAATGGGGGACAGGGGACCCAGTACTTC.